The 23 T cell receptor beta chains given below trace back to one sample, sequenced in a study of CD8 T cells in ankylosing spondylitis. Overall study findings and caveats: A TCR beta motif made of several highly homologous variants seemed typical of ankylosing spondylitis blood.

Their recognized antigens are unknown. TCRdb called the 5' RACE reads again in MiXCR, with one record for every CDR3 protein. The sample holds 700,000 or so distinct CDR3 sequences, roughly 19% seen once. The sequenced material came from blood, either unsorted or a sorted T cell fraction (not recorded which). The receptors here all came from a male donor with ankylosing spondylitis.

Only a few counts were recorded for this clonotype. The chain uses TRBV11-2 and TRBJ2-1, with D perhaps assigned TRBD1 or TRBD2 (6 bases each). The CDR3 is 18 amino acids. The germline CDR1 and CDR2 sequences are SGHAT and FQNNGV. V was trimmed by 5 bases and J by 1 base, leaving 21 bases between them. CDR3 amino acids: CASSQAPGAGESYNEQFF. The CDR3 DNA reads as TGTGCCAGCAGCCAAGCCCCGGGGGCAGGGGAGTCCTACAATGAGCAGTTCTTC. The full variable domain, its missing parts supplied by reference TRBV11-2 and TRBJ2-1, is EAGVAQSPRYKIIEKRQSVAFWCNPISGHATLYWYQQILGQGPKLLIQFQNNGVVDDSQLPKDRFSAERLKGVDSTLKIQPAKLEDSAVYLCASSQAPGAGESYNEQFFGPGTRLTVL.

This clonotype came up a few times. The V and J genes are TRBV27 and TRBJ1-2, with 9 bases that match TRBD1. V was pared by 6 bases and J by 4 bases, with 9 bases of the junction left unmatched. The germline CDR1 and CDR2 sequences are MNHEY and SMNVEV (reference sequence). The CDR3 extends over 15 amino acids. CDR3 sequence: CASRPWDRDSYGYTF. DNA for the CDR3: TGTGCCAGCAGACCGTGGGACAGGGATTCCTATGGCTACACCTTC.

CDR3 nucleotide sequence: TGCGCCAGCAGCCCGACTAGCGGGACGACCCTCTACTACAATGAGCAGTTCTTC. It specifies CASSPTSGTTLYYNEQFF. The chain recombines TRBV5-1 with TRBJ2-1; 11 bases are a match to TRBD2. The CDR3 totals 18 residues. J lost 3 bases, V lost 4 bases, and 12 bases had no gene match. CDR1 and CDR2 (germline): SGHRS, YFSETQ.

This clonotype has only a few counts. The chain recombines TRBV4-3 with TRBJ2-7; 8 bases agree with TRBD1. The CDR3 consists of 15 residues. J lost 6 bases, V lost 0 bases, and 7 bases had no gene match. In germline, CDR1 is LGHNA, CDR2 YSLEER. In DNA form, the CDR3 reads TGCGCCAGCAGCCAAGAATTGGGACAGGTTGGCGAGCAGTACTTC. Protein product: CASSQELGQVGEQYF.

CDR3 nucleotide sequence: TGTGCCATCAGACCAGGGAGCTCCTACGAGCAGTACTTC. Translated, it gives CAIRPGSSYEQYF. V gene TRBV10-3 combines with J gene TRBJ2-7; tentatively, D is TRBD1 or TRBD2 (5 bases each). V was shortened by 6 bases and J by 0 bases, with 9 bases between the two germline ends. Germline CDR1 reads ENHRY; CDR2 reads SYGVKD. This CDR3 contains 13 residues.

The rearrangement joins TRBV12-3 or TRBV12-4 to TRBJ2-5; D unclear. Trimming took 6 bases from V and 5 from J, leaving 7 bases between them. The CDR3 has 11 amino acids. CDR3 sequence reads: CASRGMETQYF. The CDR3, as DNA: TGTGCCAGCAGGGGAATGGAGACCCAGTACTTC.

This clonotype was recorded a few times. The chain links TRBV12-3 or TRBV12-4 to TRBJ2-5, with 10 bases matching TRBD1. J gave up 5 bases and V 4 bases, and 10 bases lay outside the gene matches. The CDR3 has 16 residues. The CDR3 reads CASSSPGQGRGETQYF. CDR3 in DNA: TGTGCCAGCAGTTCACCGGGACAGGGGAGGGGCGAGACCCAGTACTTC.

The J gene is TRBJ2-1, the V gene TRBV5-8; no definite D call. This CDR3 spans 13 amino acids. Trimming left V 4 bases short and J 8 bases short, with 13 bases between. Germline assignment: CDR1 SGHTS and CDR2 YDEGEE. Here the CDR3 reads CASSAYNGHEQFF. The CDR3 DNA reads TGTGCCAGCAGCGCATACAACGGCCATGAGCAGTTCTTC. Looking up the rest from reference TRBV5-8 and TRBJ2-1 gives the full variable domain: EAGVTQSPTHLIKTRGQQATLRCSPISGHTSVYWYQQALGLGLQFLLWYDEGEERNRGNFPPRFSGRQFPNYSSELNVNALELEDSALYLCASSAYNGHEQFFGPGTRLTVL.

This rearrangement joins TRBV24-1 to TRBJ2-5; no definite D call. This CDR3 region has 15 residues. Trimming left V 4 bases short and J 2 bases short, with 13 bases between. Germline values: CDR1 KGHDR, CDR2 SFDVKD. CDR3 in amino acids: CATSDSLVRQETQYF. The CDR3 DNA follows: TGTGCCACCAGTGACTCTCTTGTCAGACAAGAGACCCAGTACTTC.

CDR3: CSARETEGVEAQHF. As DNA, the CDR3 is TGCAGTGCTAGAGAAACAGAGGGGGTTGAAGCCCAGCATTTT. V and J are TRBV20-1 and TRBJ1-5; D is perhaps TRBD1 (6 bases). The CDR3 covers 14 residues. The V and J ends lost 0 bases and 11 bases respectively, with 17 bases between them. CDR1 is DFQATT, CDR2 SNEGSKA, per germline (reference sequence).

Comments on this clonotype: This may be a read error: a much more frequent sequence differs by one nucleotide. This chain uses TRBV7-2 with TRBJ1-4; D gene uncertain. The V gene lost 8 bases and the J gene lost 7 bases, with 8 bases spanning the gap. Germline V lookup: CDR1 SGHTA, CDR2 FQGNSA. The CDR3 length is 11 residues. This chain's CDR3 is CASGPGEKLFF. Written as DNA, the CDR3 is TGTGCCAGCGGTCCTGGTGAAAAACTGTTTTTT.

The rearrangement uses TRBV12-3 or TRBV12-4 and TRBJ2-2, with 11 nucleotides matching TRBD2. The trim removed 2 bases at V and 6 bases at J, leaving 5 bases unmatched. CDR3 length equals 16 residues. CDR3 amino acids: CASSLLAGGLAGELFF. Here the CDR3 DNA reads TGTGCCAGCAGTTTATTAGCGGGAGGGCTTGCCGGGGAGCTGTTTTTT.

This clonotype occurred a few times. The chain has TRBV4-3 and TRBJ2-1, with 8 positions matching TRBD2. After removal of 0 bases from V and 4 bases from J, the junction contained 8 bases not matched to a gene. Per the germline V gene, CDR1 is LGHNA and CDR2 is YSLEER. The CDR3 has 17 residues. This CDR3 is CASSQEALAGIYNEQFF. The CDR3 DNA follows: TGCGCCAGCAGCCAAGAAGCCCTAGCGGGCATTTACAATGAGCAGTTCTTC.

This rearrangement joins TRBV5-5 to TRBJ2-2; 9 bases match TRBD1. Trimming took 4 bases from V and 5 from J; bases not matched to a gene: 9. The CDR3 spans 16 residues. CDR1 and CDR2 (germline): SGHKS, YYEKEE (reference sequence). For the CDR3, the DNA is TGTGCCAGCAGCCCCCGACAGGGGGTAGAAACCGGGGAGCTGTTTTTT. Residues: CASSPRQGVETGELFF. The entire variable domain, with the rest obtained from reference TRBV5-5 and TRBJ2-2, is as follows: DAGVTQSPTHLIKTRGQQVTLRCSPISGHKSVSWYQQVLGQGPQFIFQYYEKEERGRGNFPDRFSARQFPNYSSELNVNALLLGDSALYLCASSPRQGVETGELFFGEGSRLTVL.

The rearrangement joins TRBV12-3 or TRBV12-4 to TRBJ2-7; maybe TRBD2 (6 bases). V was cut by 5 bases and J by 0 bases, with 17 bases left in between. The CDR3 covers 16 residues. The CDR3: CASSRGLLTSSYEQYF. Here the CDR3 DNA reads TGTGCCAGCAGTCGTGGACTGTTGACTAGCTCCTACGAGCAGTACTTC.

This clonotype was detected a few times. This rearrangement joins TRBV7-2 to TRBJ2-7; possible D gene TRBD2, 6 bases. The CDR3 totals 14 residues. CDR1 is SGHTA, CDR2 FQGNSA, per germline. V dropped 1 base and J dropped 5 bases, with 12 bases sitting between them. CDR3 region: CASSLGGNPNEQYF. CDR3 nucleotides: TGTGCCAGCAGCTTAGGCGGGAACCCCAACGAGCAGTACTTC.

The J gene is TRBJ2-1, the V gene TRBV6-2 or TRBV6-3, with TRBD2 identical over 10 bases. Germline V gene lookup returns CDR1 MNHEY and CDR2 SVGEGT. The CDR3 length is 15 residues. V shed 6 bases and J 7 bases; nucleotides not matched to a gene: 9. The CDR3 region is CASSDTSGKVNEQFF. The CDR3 region has the DNA TGTGCCAGCAGCGACACTAGCGGGAAAGTGAATGAGCAGTTCTTC.

This clonotype appeared a few times. This chain uses TRBV4-3 with TRBJ2-1; perhaps TRBD2 as D (5 bases). This CDR3 contains 15 residues. Trimming took 0 bases from V and 7 from J, leaving 13 bases between them. The germline V gene encodes CDR1 LGHNA and CDR2 YSLEER. CDR3 DNA sequence: TGCGCCAGCAGCCAAGATAGGAGACTAAATAATGAGCAGTTCTTC. Its translation: CASSQDRRLNNEQFF.

The chain combines TRBV19 with TRBJ1-6; 8 positions agree with TRBD1. The germline CDR1 and CDR2 sequences are LNHDA and SQIVND (reference sequence). This CDR3 is built from 13 residues. The trim removed 7 bases at V and 9 bases at J, leaving 5 bases unmatched. The CDR3 region has the DNA TGTGCCAGTACGGACAGGGATGTTTCACCCCTCCACTTT. It yields the protein CASTDRDVSPLHF.

The chain is built from TRBV19 and TRBJ2-1, with 10 bases aligning to TRBD2. This CDR3 contains 15 residues. Germline CDR1 and CDR2: LNHDA and SQIVND (reference sequence). Trimming at V came to 5 bases and at J to 4 bases, leaving 5 bases not matched to a gene. This chain's CDR3 is CASSSTSGKYNEQFF. CDR3 DNA: TGTGCCAGTAGTTCAACTAGCGGGAAATACAATGAGCAGTTCTTC. The full variable domain, completed using reference TRBV19 and TRBJ2-1, is DGGITQSPKYLFRKEGQNVTLSCEQNLNHDAMYWYRQDPGQGLRLIYYSQIVNDFQKGDIAEGYSVSREKKESFPLTVTSAQKNPTAFYLCASSSTSGKYNEQFFGPGTRLTVL.

This clonotype has a handful of counts. The chain employs TRBV12-3 or TRBV12-4 and TRBJ1-6; 7 bases align to TRBD1. The CDR3 has 15 amino acids. V shed 2 bases, J shed 5 bases, and the junction held 3 bases outside the gene matches. CDR3 sequence reads: CASSLRGGDNSPLHF. CDR3 coding DNA: TGTGCCAGCAGTTTACGAGGGGGCGATAATTCACCCCTCCACTTT.

The chain uses TRBV5-1 and TRBJ1-1; 7 bases map to TRBD1. Trimming at V came to 5 bases and at J to 1 base, leaving 5 bases not matched to a gene. Germline V gives CDR1 SGHRS, CDR2 YFSETQ. The CDR3 contains 14 residues. CDR3 sequence: CASREQGTNTEAFF. The CDR3 nucleotides read TGCGCCAGCAGAGAACAGGGGACGAACACTGAAGCTTTCTTT.

The rearrangement uses TRBV27 and TRBJ2-2; the match to TRBD1 covers 9 bases. Germline-derived CDR1 and CDR2 are MNHEY and SMNVEV (reference sequence). The CDR3 extends over 16 amino acids. V lost 5 bases to trimming and J lost 2 bases; unmatched junction nucleotides: 6. The CDR3 DNA is TGTGCCAGCAGTACCAAGACAGGGGGTAACACCGGGGAGCTGTTTTTT. This translates into CASSTKTGGNTGELFF.